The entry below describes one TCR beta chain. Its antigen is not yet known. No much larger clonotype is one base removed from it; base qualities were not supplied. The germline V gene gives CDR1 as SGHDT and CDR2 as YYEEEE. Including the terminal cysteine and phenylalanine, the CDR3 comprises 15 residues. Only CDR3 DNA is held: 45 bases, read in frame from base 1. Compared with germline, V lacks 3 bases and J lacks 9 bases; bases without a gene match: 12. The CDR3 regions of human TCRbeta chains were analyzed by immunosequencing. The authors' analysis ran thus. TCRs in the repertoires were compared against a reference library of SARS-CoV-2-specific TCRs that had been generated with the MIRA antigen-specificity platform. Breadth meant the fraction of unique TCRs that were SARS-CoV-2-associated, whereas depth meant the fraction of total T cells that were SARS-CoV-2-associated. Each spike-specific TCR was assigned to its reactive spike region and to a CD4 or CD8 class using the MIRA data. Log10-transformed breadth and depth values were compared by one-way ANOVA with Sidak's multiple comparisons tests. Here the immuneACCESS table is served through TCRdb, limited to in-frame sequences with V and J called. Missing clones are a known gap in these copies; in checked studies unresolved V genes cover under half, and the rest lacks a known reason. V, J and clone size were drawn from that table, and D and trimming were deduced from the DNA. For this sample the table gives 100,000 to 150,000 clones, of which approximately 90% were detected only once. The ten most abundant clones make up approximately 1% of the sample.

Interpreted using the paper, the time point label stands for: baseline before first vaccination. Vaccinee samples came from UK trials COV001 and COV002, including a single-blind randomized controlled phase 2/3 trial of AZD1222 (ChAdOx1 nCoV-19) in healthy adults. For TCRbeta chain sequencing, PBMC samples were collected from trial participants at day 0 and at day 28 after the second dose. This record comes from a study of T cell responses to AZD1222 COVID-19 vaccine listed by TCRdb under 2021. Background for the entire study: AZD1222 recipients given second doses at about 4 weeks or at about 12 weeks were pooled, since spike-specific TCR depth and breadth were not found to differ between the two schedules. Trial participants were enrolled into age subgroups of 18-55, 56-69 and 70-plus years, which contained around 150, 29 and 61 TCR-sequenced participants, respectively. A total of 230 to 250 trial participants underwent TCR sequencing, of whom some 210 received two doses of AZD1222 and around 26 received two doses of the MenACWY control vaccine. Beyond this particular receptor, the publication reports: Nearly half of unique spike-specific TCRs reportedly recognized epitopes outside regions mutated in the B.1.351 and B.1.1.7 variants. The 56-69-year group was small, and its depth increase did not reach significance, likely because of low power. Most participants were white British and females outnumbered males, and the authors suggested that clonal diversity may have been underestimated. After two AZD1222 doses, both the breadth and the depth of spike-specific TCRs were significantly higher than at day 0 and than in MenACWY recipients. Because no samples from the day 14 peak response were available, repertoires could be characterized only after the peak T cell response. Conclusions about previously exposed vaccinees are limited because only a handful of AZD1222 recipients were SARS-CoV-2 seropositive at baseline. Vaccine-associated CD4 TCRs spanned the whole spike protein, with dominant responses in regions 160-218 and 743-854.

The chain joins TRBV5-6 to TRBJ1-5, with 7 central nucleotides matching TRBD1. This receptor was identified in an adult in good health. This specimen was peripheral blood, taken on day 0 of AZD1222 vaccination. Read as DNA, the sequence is TGTGCCAGCAGCTCAACCCGAAAACAGGGGATGCCCCAGCATTTT. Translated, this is CASSSTRKQGMPQHF.